This TCR beta chain originates from a study of T cells in Graves' hyperthyroidism and ophthalmopathy. A word on this clonotype: Its antigen remains unknown.

Amplified regions were TCR beta CDR3 sequences from RNA transcripts. First-round RT-PCR targeting the TCR CDR3 was performed with the HTBI primer set. TCRdb reanalysed the multiplex PCR reads using MiXCR and keeps one entry per CDR3 protein. Of a few hundred thousand distinct CDR3 sequences listed, around 43% are singletons. The germline gives CDR1 WSHSY, CDR2 SAAADI. This CDR3 is built from 15 residues. V shed 6 bases and J 2 bases; nucleotides not matched to a gene: 9. The study excluded patients with uncontrolled infection, other autoimmune disease, pregnancy or lactation. Overall study results and limits: Patients with ophthalmopathy were separated from those with stable hyperthyroidism by a 13 V-J model. Most clonotypes expanded in thyroid above 0.001 were likewise present in blood.

Sequencing input: peripheral blood or thyroid tissue (not recorded which). The gene calls are TRBV10-2 and TRBJ1-2, with TRBD1 matching over 7 bases. The clonotype comes from an adult woman with Graves' disease, either hyperthyroidism or ophthalmopathy (not recorded which). The CDR3 region is CASSLTSGGNYGYTF. Here the CDR3 DNA reads TGCGCCAGCAGCCTAACGTCAGGGGGGAACTATGGCTACACCTTC.